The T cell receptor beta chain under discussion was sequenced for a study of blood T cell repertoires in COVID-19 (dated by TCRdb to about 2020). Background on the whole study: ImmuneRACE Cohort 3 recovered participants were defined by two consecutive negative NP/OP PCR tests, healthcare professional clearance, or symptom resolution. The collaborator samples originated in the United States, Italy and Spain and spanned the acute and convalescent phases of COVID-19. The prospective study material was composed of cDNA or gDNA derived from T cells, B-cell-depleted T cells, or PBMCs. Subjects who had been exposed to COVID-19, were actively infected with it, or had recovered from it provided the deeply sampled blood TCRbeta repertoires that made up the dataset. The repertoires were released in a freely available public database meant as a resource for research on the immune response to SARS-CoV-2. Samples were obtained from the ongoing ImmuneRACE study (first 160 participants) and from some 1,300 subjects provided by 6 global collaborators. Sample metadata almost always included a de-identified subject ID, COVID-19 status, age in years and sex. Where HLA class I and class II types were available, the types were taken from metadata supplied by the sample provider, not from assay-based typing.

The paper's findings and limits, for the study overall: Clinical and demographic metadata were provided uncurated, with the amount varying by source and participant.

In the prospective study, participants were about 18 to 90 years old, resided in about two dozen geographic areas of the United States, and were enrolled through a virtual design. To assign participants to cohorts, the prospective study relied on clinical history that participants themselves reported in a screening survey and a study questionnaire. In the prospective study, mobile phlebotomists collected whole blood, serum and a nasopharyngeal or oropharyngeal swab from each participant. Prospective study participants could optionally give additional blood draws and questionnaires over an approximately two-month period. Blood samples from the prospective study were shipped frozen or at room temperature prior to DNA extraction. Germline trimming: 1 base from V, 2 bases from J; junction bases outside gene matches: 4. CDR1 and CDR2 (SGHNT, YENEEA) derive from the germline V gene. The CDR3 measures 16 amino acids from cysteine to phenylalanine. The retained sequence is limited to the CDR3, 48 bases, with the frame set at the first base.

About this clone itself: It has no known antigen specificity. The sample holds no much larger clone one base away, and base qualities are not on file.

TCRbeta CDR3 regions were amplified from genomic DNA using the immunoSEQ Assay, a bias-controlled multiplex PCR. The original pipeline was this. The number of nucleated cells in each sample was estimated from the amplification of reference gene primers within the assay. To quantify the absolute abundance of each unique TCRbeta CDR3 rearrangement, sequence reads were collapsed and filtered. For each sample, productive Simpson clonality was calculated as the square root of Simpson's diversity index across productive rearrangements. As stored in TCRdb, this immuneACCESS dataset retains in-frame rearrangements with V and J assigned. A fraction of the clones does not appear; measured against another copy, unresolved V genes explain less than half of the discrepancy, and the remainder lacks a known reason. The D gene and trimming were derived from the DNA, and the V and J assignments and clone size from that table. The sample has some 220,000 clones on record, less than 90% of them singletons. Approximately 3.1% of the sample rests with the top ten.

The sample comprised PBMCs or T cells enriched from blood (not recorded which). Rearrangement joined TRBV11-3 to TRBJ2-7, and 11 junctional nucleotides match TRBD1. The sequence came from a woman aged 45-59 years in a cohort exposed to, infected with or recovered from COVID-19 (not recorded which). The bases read TGTGCCAGCAGCTTAGGACCGGGACAGGGGGCCTACGAGCAGTACTTC. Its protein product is CASSLGPGQGAYEQYF.